Listed here are 32 T cell receptor beta chains from one sample, sequenced in a study of blood T cell repertoires in COVID-19. Here immunoSEQ multiplex PCR was the method, and the copy in TCRdb shows in-frame clones only, minus some. The table shows 150,000 to 200,000 clones, with roughly 77% occurring only once. The specimen was peripheral blood. The receptor set was obtained from an older man with active or convalescent COVID-19.

This sequence joins TRBV7-9 and TRBJ2-1; 12 nucleotides match TRBD1. This CDR3 has 15 amino acids. With V trimmed by 5 bases and J by 7 bases, 6 bases remained unmatched. Germline values: CDR1 SEHNR, CDR2 FQNEAQ (reference sequence). CDR3 in DNA: TGTGCCAGCAGCCCGGGGACAGGGGGCGCGAATGAGCAGTTCTTC. Translating it yields CASSPGTGGANEQFF.

The chain joins TRBV30 to TRBJ1-2; D is unclear. CDR3 length: 13 amino acids. CDR1 and CDR2 (germline): GTSNPN, SVGIG (reference sequence). Trimming cost V 2 bases and J 7 bases, with 14 bases left between them. The CDR3 DNA reads as TGTGCCTGGAGTTCTTGGTCTTCGGGTGGCTACACCTTC. It is translated as CAWSSWSSGGYTF.

The chain carries TRBV7-9 and TRBJ1-2; 7 bases are a match to TRBD1. CDR1 SEHNR and CDR2 FQNEAQ come from the germline V gene (reference sequence). The V and J ends lost 1 base and 5 bases, in that order; junction bases with no gene match: 7. The CDR3 covers 15 residues. Written as DNA, the CDR3 is TGTGCCAGCAGCTTAGGAGGGACAGAGGTTTATGGCTACACCTTC. Protein: CASSLGGTEVYGYTF.

This chain joins TRBV20-1 and TRBJ1-4; 7 bases agree with TRBD1. The V and J ends lost 3 bases and 8 bases, in that order; junction bases with no gene match: 6. The germline V gene has CDR1 DFQATT and CDR2 SNEGSKA (reference sequence). The CDR3 sequence is 13 residues long. CDR3 in amino acids: CSASQGGEEKLFF. CDR3 bases: TGCAGTGCTAGTCAGGGGGGCGAGGAAAAACTGTTTTTT.

Only one count was recorded for this clone. CDR3 nucleotide sequence: TGTGCCAGCAGTTTCTGGAGGCCGGGGGAGACCCAGTACTTC. It yields the protein CASSFWRPGETQYF. The gene calls are TRBV6-2 or TRBV6-3 and TRBJ2-5; possible D gene TRBD2, 5 bases. With 4 bases removed from V and 5 bases from J, the gap between germline ends came to 14 bases. CDR1 is MNHEY and CDR2 is SVGEGT in the germline V gene. This CDR3 region has 14 residues.

The chain uses TRBV5-4 and TRBJ2-3, with 11 positions matching TRBD2. Germline CDR1 reads SGHNT; CDR2 reads YYREEE (reference sequence). Germline trimming cut 0 bases from V and 5 bases from J; bases unmatched to any gene: 5. The CDR3 runs 16 residues. CDR3 nucleotide sequence: TGTGCCAGCAGCTTGGTAGCGGGGGGGTCGGAAGATACGCAGTATTTT. Amino acid sequence: CASSLVAGGSEDTQYF.

J is TRBJ1-1 and V is TRBV2; 8 nucleotides agree with TRBD1. After removal of 6 bases from V and 7 bases from J, the junction contained 10 bases not matched to a gene. Germline CDR1 reads SNHLY; CDR2 reads FYNNEI. The CDR3 totals 14 residues. DNA of the CDR3: TGTGCCAGCAGGGTCCCCCAGGGGGCGTATGAAGCTTTCTTT. Protein product: CASRVPQGAYEAFF.

A single count supports this clone. The genes are TRBV6-5 and TRBJ1-1; D is uncertain. The CDR3 totals 15 residues. The V and J ends lost 6 bases and 4 bases respectively, with 18 bases between them. Germline V gene data show CDR1 as MNHEY and CDR2 as SVGAGI. For the CDR3, the DNA is TGTGCCAGCAGGCCTCGGGGAGGGTGGTCCACTGAAGCTTTCTTT. Translating it yields CASRPRGGWSTEAFF.

The CDR3 is CASMAAWNTGELFF. The CDR3, as DNA: TGTGCCAGCATGGCGGCTTGGAACACCGGGGAGCTGTTTTTT. The chain is built from TRBV6-5 and TRBJ2-2; no definite D call. Trimming pared 7 bases from V and 1 base from J, leaving 10 bases between. The CDR3 has 14 residues. Germline V gene data show CDR1 as MNHEY and CDR2 as SVGAGI.

V usage is TRBV3-1 (or the pseudogene TRBV3-2) and J usage is TRBJ2-1, with 11 bases identical to TRBD2. Germline lookup yields CDR1 LGHDT and CDR2 YNNKEL (reference sequence). The junction had 5 bases not matched to a gene; V was cut back by 4 bases and J by 6 bases. The CDR3 is 15 residues long. The CDR3 spells CASSLTSGVVNEQFF. The CDR3 bases are TGTGCCAGCAGCCTGACTAGCGGGGTGGTCAATGAGCAGTTCTTC.

The chain has TRBV5-4 and TRBJ1-2; D is unresolved. Germline V lookup: CDR1 SGHNT, CDR2 YYREEE (reference sequence). Trimming took off 4 bases at V and 2 bases at J, with 15 bases between the two ends. This CDR3 is 15 amino acids long. In DNA, the CDR3 is TGTGCCAGCAGCGTGAACTTAGTTTACAACTATGGCTACACCTTC. It specifies CASSVNLVYNYGYTF.

The chain carries TRBV30 and TRBJ1-6, with D hard to call. Germline loops: CDR1 GTSNPN, CDR2 SVGIG (reference sequence). Trimming stripped 6 bases from V and 0 bases from J, with 9 bases between. The length of the CDR3 is 14 residues. The CDR3 here is CACMKSSYNSPLHF. The CDR3 DNA reads as TGTGCCTGCATGAAGAGCTCCTATAATTCACCCCTCCACTTT.

The genes are TRBV6-2 or TRBV6-3 and TRBJ2-1, with D unresolved. Trimming cost V 5 bases and J 12 bases, with 14 bases left between them. The CDR3 totals 12 residues. Germline CDR1 and CDR2: MNHEY and SVGEGT. Here the CDR3 DNA reads TGTGCCAGCAGTCGCGCCCTCCTTGGGCAGTTCTTC. Translated, it gives CASSRALLGQFF.

This clone was observed many times. The V and J genes are TRBV9 and TRBJ2-7; the match to TRBD2 covers 8 bases. The CDR3 contains 14 residues. J lost 5 bases, V lost 4 bases, and 8 bases had no gene match. Germline V CDR1 and CDR2: SGDLS, YYNGEE. In nucleotides, the CDR3 is TGTGCCAGCAGCTGGGGACTAGAGTCCCACGAGCAGTACTTC. This codes for CASSWGLESHEQYF.

The V and J genes are TRBV30 and TRBJ1-2, with D tentatively TRBD1 (5 bases). Trimming stripped 4 bases from V and 4 bases from J, with 13 bases between. This CDR3 comprises 13 residues. Germline CDR1 is GTSNPN and CDR2 is SVGIG (reference sequence). For the CDR3, the DNA is TGTGCCTGGACCTCGGGGGGGGGCTATGGCTACACCTTC. Amino acid sequence: CAWTSGGGYGYTF.

The rearrangement joins TRBV5-4 to TRBJ2-3, with 12 bases identical to TRBD2. The V gene's germline CDR1 is SGHNT and CDR2 YYREEE (reference sequence). V was clipped by 0 bases and J by 6 bases; unmatched bases: 2. The CDR3 sequence is 15 residues long. In nucleotides, the CDR3 is TGTGCCAGCAGCTTGGGTGGGACTAGCGGGGATACGCAGTATTTT. Protein sequence: CASSLGGTSGDTQYF. Combining the CDR3 with reference TRBV5-4 and TRBJ2-3 gives the whole variable domain ETGVTQSPTHLIKTRGQQVTLRCSSQSGHNTVSWYQQALGQGPQFIFQYYREEENGRGNFPPRFSGLQFPNYSSELNVNALELDDSALYLCASSLGGTSGDTQYFGPGTRLTVL.

This CDR3 reads CASSEAGLAGVVEQFF. CDR3 DNA: TGTGCCAGCAGTGAAGCGGGACTAGCGGGAGTGGTTGAGCAGTTCTTC. This sequence joins TRBV2 and TRBJ2-1, with 14 bases lining up with TRBD2. After removal of 0 bases from V and 9 bases from J, the junction contained 4 bases not matched to a gene. Germline V gene lookup returns CDR1 SNHLY and CDR2 FYNNEI. The CDR3 covers 16 residues.

This clone was recorded once. The chain recombines TRBV15 with TRBJ1-2, with D perhaps TRBD1 (5 bases). The V gene lost 6 bases and the J gene lost 4 bases, with 15 bases spanning the gap. Germline CDR1 LNHNV, CDR2 YYDKDF (reference sequence). The CDR3 covers 14 residues. The CDR3 bases are TGTGCCACCAGGAGCACAGGTGGGTCCTATGGCTACACCTTC. Translated: CATRSTGGSYGYTF. The full variable domain, its missing parts supplied by reference TRBV15 and TRBJ1-2, is DAMVIQNPRYQVTQFGKPVTLSCSQTLNHNVMYWYQQKSSQAPKLLFHYYDKDFNNEADTPDNFQSRRPNTSFCFLDIRSPGLGDTAMYLCATRSTGGSYGYTFGSGTRLTVV.

J is TRBJ2-1 and V is TRBV14; possible D gene TRBD2, 5 bases. Germline CDR1 reads SGHDN; CDR2 reads FVKESK. Trimming cost V 4 bases and J 5 bases, with 9 bases left between them. The CDR3 is 13 residues long. CDR3 bases: TGTGCCAGCAGCCGAGGACTCAACAATGAGCAGTTCTTC. Protein sequence: CASSRGLNNEQFF.

The gene calls are TRBV19 and TRBJ2-5, with 7 bases that match TRBD2. The V and J ends lost 5 bases and 1 base, in that order; junction bases with no gene match: 7. Per germline, CDR1 LNHDA and CDR2 SQIVND (reference sequence). This CDR3 is 15 amino acids long. CDR3 nucleotide sequence: TGTGCCAGTAGTTTTTCCCGGACTAGCCAAGAGACCCAGTACTTC. It translates to CASSFSRTSQETQYF.

The gene calls are TRBV3-1 (or the pseudogene TRBV3-2) and TRBJ1-1, with a weak D call TRBD1 (6 bases). This CDR3 has 15 residues. Germline V lookup: CDR1 LGHDT, CDR2 YNNKEL (reference sequence). V shed 2 bases and J shed 7 bases, with 17 bases lying between them. In DNA, the CDR3 is TGTGCCAGCAGCCAAAGACTTTCGGACAGTGATGAAGCTTTCTTT. Translating it yields CASSQRLSDSDEAFF.

This clone came up a few times. This rearrangement joins TRBV7-9 to TRBJ1-1; D is uncertain. CDR3 length equals 11 residues. Trimming removed 4 bases from V and 4 bases from J, with 4 bases in between. The germline V gene has CDR1 SEHNR and CDR2 FQNEAQ (reference sequence). The CDR3: CASSSVTEAFF. CDR3 sequence (DNA): TGTGCCAGCAGCTCCGTCACTGAAGCTTTCTTT.

J is TRBJ2-5 and V is TRBV6-6, with D perhaps TRBD2 (6 bases). The V and J ends lost 2 bases and 5 bases respectively, with 12 bases between them. CDR1 is MNHNY and CDR2 is SVGAGI in the germline V gene (reference sequence). The CDR3 is 14 residues long. CDR3 nucleotides: TGTGCCAGCAGTTACCGTGGGGGGTGGGAGACCCAGTACTTC. It encodes CASSYRGGWETQYF.

V is TRBV5-4 and J is TRBJ2-1, with 11 bases fitting TRBD2. Germline loops: CDR1 SGHNT, CDR2 YYREEE (reference sequence). This CDR3 region has 16 residues. V trimming: 4 bases; J trimming: 4 bases; junction bases outside the gene matches: 7. CDR3 coding DNA: TGTGCCAGCAGCCCCTCCGGGACTAGCGGTTACAATGAGCAGTTCTTC. It specifies CASSPSGTSGYNEQFF.

The chain has TRBV6-5 and TRBJ2-5; weak D call: TRBD2 (5 bases). Germline CDR1 MNHEY, CDR2 SVGAGI. With 0 bases removed from V and 8 bases from J, the gap between germline ends came to 13 bases. This CDR3 comprises 14 residues. The CDR3, as DNA: TGTGCCAGCAGTTACTCGAAAATTGGACTTACCCAGTACTTC. It specifies CASSYSKIGLTQYF.

In its sample, this clone was seen a few times. The chain uses TRBV7-8 and TRBJ1-2; D call uncertain. Germline values: CDR1 SGHVS, CDR2 FQNEAQ. The V end was cut by 2 bases, the J end by 2 bases, with 9 bases between. This CDR3 contains 14 residues. The CDR3 DNA sequence: TGTGCCAGCAGCTTACAGCCAGCGAACTATGGCTACACCTTC. Protein product: CASSLQPANYGYTF.

The chain joins TRBV5-1 to TRBJ1-2, with 9 bases matching TRBD1. Germline V lookup: CDR1 SGHRS, CDR2 YFSETQ. The CDR3 length is 13 residues. The V gene end was trimmed by 4 bases and the J gene end by 7 bases; junction bases not matched to a gene: 5. CDR3 protein: CASSGTGNGGYTF. CDR3 nucleotide sequence: TGCGCCAGCAGCGGGACAGGGAACGGTGGCTACACCTTC.

This clone was seen only a few times. This sequence joins TRBV19 and TRBJ1-2, with TRBD1 identical over 10 bases. The CDR3 covers 14 residues. V shed 6 bases and J 8 bases; nucleotides not matched to a gene: 9. Germline V gene data show CDR1 as LNHDA and CDR2 as SQIVND (reference sequence). CDR3 bases: TGTGCCAGTAGAGAGCCGGGACAGGGGAAGGGCTACACCTTC. Its translation: CASREPGQGKGYTF.

The rearrangement uses TRBV7-9 and TRBJ1-4; D ambiguous. Germline V CDR1 and CDR2: SEHNR, FQNEAQ (reference sequence). Trimming cost V 5 bases and J 0 bases, with 13 bases left between them. This CDR3 comprises 16 residues. Written as DNA, the CDR3 is TGTGCCAGCAGCACGGAATCGACACCAACTAATGAAAAACTGTTTTTT. This codes for CASSTESTPTNEKLFF. The complete variable domain, with remaining parts taken from reference TRBV7-9 and TRBJ1-4, reads DTGVSQNPRHKITKRGQNVTFRCDPISEHNRLYWYRQTLGQGPEFLTYFQNEAQLEKSRLLSDRFSAERPKGSFSTLEIQRTEQGDSAMYLCASSTESTPTNEKLFFGSGTQLSVL.

The chain has TRBV5-4 and TRBJ2-7, with 15 bases identical to TRBD2. Germline loops: CDR1 SGHNT, CDR2 YYREEE (reference sequence). The V segment lost 4 bases and the J segment 10 bases; nucleotides outside the gene matches: 6. This CDR3 region has 14 residues. The DNA of the CDR3 is TGTGCCAGCAGCGGCGGGACTAGCGGGAGGACACAGTACTTC. It is translated as CASSGGTSGRTQYF.

The rearrangement links TRBV16 to TRBJ1-2; unclear D gene. V shed 2 bases and J shed 4 bases, with 14 bases lying between them. The CDR3 length is 15 residues. In germline, CDR1 is KGHSY, CDR2 FQNENV. In DNA, the CDR3 is TGTGCCAGCAGCCAAAGCCAGGTTCTAAGCTATGGCTACACCTTC. As protein: CASSQSQVLSYGYTF.

The chain couples TRBV7-6 to TRBJ1-1; D might be TRBD1 (6 bases). There are 14 residues in the CDR3. Germline assignment: CDR1 SGHVS and CDR2 FNYEAQ. With 1 base removed from V and 6 bases from J, the gap between germline ends came to 12 bases. CDR3 nucleotide sequence: TGTGCCAGCAGCTTAGGACAGGAGCCCTCTGAAGCTTTCTTT. The encoded protein is CASSLGQEPSEAFF. The variable domain in full, with the rest retrieved from reference TRBV7-6 and TRBJ1-1, is GAGVSQSPRYKVTKRGQDVALRCDPISGHVSLYWYRQALGQGPEFLTYFNYEAQQDKSGLPNDRFSAERPEGSISTLTIQRTEQRDSAMYRCASSLGQEPSEAFFGQGTRLTVV.